One and the same sample provided the 14 T cell receptor beta chains below, sequenced in a study of shared clonotypes between healthy human individuals (dated by TCRdb to the early 2020s). Libraries were made using the immunoSEQ multiplex PCR assay. TCRdb took over this immuneACCESS table, retaining in-frame rearrangements with V and J assigned. Such tables are incomplete; in checked studies, under half of the missing clones stem from an unresolved V gene, and the remainder is unexplained. This sample gives some 2.4 million clones in total; over 85% of them show up just once. The ten largest clones capture about 0.34% of the sample. Sequencing was done on a sample of naive CD4+ T cells from PBMCs. The sample's cell subset or site label is to be understood as: CD45RA+ positively selected. The receptors were gathered from a man younger than 35 in good health. Some clones in this sample may be carry-over from other donors' samples.

This chain links TRBV4-2 with TRBJ2-7, with D unclear. Germline loops: CDR1 LGHNA, CDR2 YNFKEQ. V was pared by 1 base and J by 3 bases, with 13 bases between. The length of the CDR3 is 15 residues. The CDR3 protein is CASSQARDEIYEQYF. CDR3 nucleotides: TGTGCCAGCAGCCAAGCTCGAGACGAGATCTACGAGCAGTACTTC.

This rearrangement joins TRBV6-5 to TRBJ2-7; 8 bases line up with TRBD1. V was pared by 10 bases and J by 2 bases, with 7 bases of the junction left unmatched. This CDR3 is built from 13 residues. Germline CDR1 MNHEY, CDR2 SVGAGI. In nucleotides, the CDR3 is TGTGCCACCAGGGCAGGGGGCCCCTACGAGCAGTACTTC. It specifies CATRAGGPYEQYF.

The chain uses TRBV28 and TRBJ2-2; the match to TRBD1 covers 11 bases. Germline loops: CDR1 MDHEN, CDR2 SYDVKM. The CDR3 is 16 residues long. Trimming cost V 8 bases and J 5 bases; bases outside gene matches: 10. CDR3 bases: TGTGCCAGCCGGACAGGGGGCGGTTGGGGGACCGGGGAGCTGTTTTTT. The encoded protein is CASRTGGGWGTGELFF.

This clone appeared a few times. The chain combines TRBV18 with TRBJ1-1, with 7 bases fitting TRBD1. This CDR3 contains 14 residues. Germline CDR1 KGHSH, CDR2 LQKENI. With V trimmed by 4 bases and J by 4 bases, 6 bases remained unmatched. The CDR3 DNA sequence: TGTGCCAGCTCACAGGGACAGCTCATCACTGAAGCTTTCTTT. Protein: CASSQGQLITEAFF. The whole variable domain, filled in from reference TRBV18 and TRBJ1-1, reads NAGVMQNPRHLVRRRGQEARLRCSPMKGHSHVYWYRQLPEEGLKFMVYLQKENIIDESGMPKERFSAEFPKEGPSILRIQQVVRGDSAAYFCASSQGQLITEAFFGQGTRLTVV.

This chain joins TRBV27 and TRBJ2-7; TRBD2 might be the D (5 bases). The ends were cut back, 2 bases at V and 6 bases at J, with 17 bases in the middle. Per the germline V gene, CDR1 is MNHEY and CDR2 is SMNVEV (reference sequence). CDR3 length: 15 amino acids. The CDR3 coding sequence is TGTGCCAGCAGTTTAAGAGGAGGAAGTATCGCCGAGCAGTACTTC. Translated, it gives CASSLRGGSIAEQYF.

This chain links TRBV7-2 with TRBJ2-2; D call uncertain. Germline CDR1 SGHTA, CDR2 FQGNSA. CDR3 length: 16 amino acids. V dropped 5 bases and J dropped 1 base, with 14 bases sitting between them. The CDR3 protein is CASSPRRSRNTGELFF. Here the CDR3 DNA reads TGTGCCAGCAGCCCAAGGCGGTCTAGGAACACCGGGGAGCTGTTTTTT.

Worth noting for this clone: Other DNA sequences of this sample code for an identical CDR3. This chain connects TRBV7-9 to TRBJ2-1; D gene uncertain. Germline V CDR1 and CDR2: SEHNR, FQNEAQ (reference sequence). V was clipped by 2 bases and J by 6 bases, with 2 bases between them. The CDR3 has 11 residues. CDR3 in DNA: TGTGCCAGCAGCTTATTCAATGAGCAGTTCTTC. Translated: CASSLFNEQFF.

V gene TRBV5-8 combines with J gene TRBJ1-4; TRBD1 might be the D (6 bases). The CDR3 is made up of 14 amino acids. Germline-derived CDR1 and CDR2 are SGHTS and YDEGEE. V was pared by 4 bases and J by 8 bases, with 15 bases between. CDR3 bases: TGTGCCAGCAGCGAACAGGGTTATCGAGAAAAACTGTTTTTT. It encodes CASSEQGYREKLFF. The full variable domain, with the rest looked up from reference TRBV5-8 and TRBJ1-4, is EAGVTQSPTHLIKTRGQQATLRCSPISGHTSVYWYQQALGLGLQFLLWYDEGEERNRGNFPPRFSGRQFPNYSSELNVNALELEDSALYLCASSEQGYREKLFFGSGTQLSVL.

The V call is TRBV19, the J call TRBJ1-1, with D unclear. Germline-derived CDR1 and CDR2 are LNHDA and SQIVND (reference sequence). The CDR3 extends over 13 amino acids. V lost 3 bases and J lost 6, with 11 bases in between. Written as DNA, the CDR3 is TGTGCCAGTAGTATCGCAATTGACTCTGAAGCTTTCTTT. As protein: CASSIAIDSEAFF.

This clone showed up just a few times. V gene TRBV7-3 combines with J gene TRBJ1-5; D remains unclear. V was trimmed by 3 bases and J by 0 bases, leaving 9 bases between them. The CDR3 spans 15 residues. The V gene's germline CDR1 is SGHTA and CDR2 FQGTGA. The CDR3 coding sequence is TGTGCCAGCAGCTTGCAGGATTATAGCAATCAGCCCCAGCATTTT. Encoded protein: CASSLQDYSNQPQHF. The whole variable domain, remainder taken from reference TRBV7-3 and TRBJ1-5, is GAGVSQTPSNKVTEKGKYVELRCDPISGHTALYWYRQSLGQGPEFLIYFQGTGAADDSGLPNDRFFAVRPEGSVSTLKIQRTERGDSAVYLCASSLQDYSNQPQHFGDGTRLSIL.

The V and J genes are TRBV5-1 and TRBJ2-2; D may be TRBD1 (6 bases). CDR1 and CDR2 (germline): SGHRS, YFSETQ. Trimming pared 4 bases from V and 5 bases from J, leaving 15 bases between. This CDR3 is 15 amino acids long. The CDR3 nucleotides read TGCGCCAGCAGCCCTAATACAGGGATGACCGGGGAGCTGTTTTTT. Translated, it gives CASSPNTGMTGELFF.

The rearrangement uses TRBV28 and TRBJ2-3, with 9 bases identical to TRBD1. The V and J ends lost 5 bases and 4 bases, in that order; junction bases with no gene match: 10. Germline loops: CDR1 MDHEN, CDR2 SYDVKM. This CDR3 comprises 16 residues. CDR3 coding DNA: TGTGCCAGCAGTCTTACCGGGACAGGGCGCGCAGATACGCAGTATTTT. Protein product: CASSLTGTGRADTQYF.

J is TRBJ1-4 and V is TRBV7-2, with D hard to call. From germline, CDR1 is SGHTA and CDR2 FQGNSA. The CDR3 sequence is 18 residues long. The V and J ends lost 2 bases and 0 bases respectively, with 16 bases between them. CDR3 DNA sequence: TGTGCCAGCAGCTTACGTTTCCAGCTCAGAACAACTAATGAAAAACTGTTTTTT. It translates to CASSLRFQLRTTNEKLFF.

This chain links TRBV10-1 with TRBJ2-1, with D unclear. The germline V and J ends were trimmed by 2 bases and 8 bases, with 13 bases remaining between them. CDR3 length: 14 residues. Germline V gene data show CDR1 as WNHNN and CDR2 as SYGVQD (reference sequence). The chain's CDR3 is CASSEKGRIHEQFF. CDR3 nucleotide sequence: TGCGCCAGCAGTGAGAAGGGTAGGATCCATGAGCAGTTCTTC.